The rows below give T cell receptor beta chains drawn from one sample of a study of blood T cell repertoires in COVID-19. The repertoire was sequenced with immunoSEQ multiplex PCR; TCRdb's copy has only in-frame clones and lacks some. The table records around 320,000 clones, roughly 87% of them present only once. Sequenced input: peripheral blood. The origin of the receptors is a young man with active or convalescent COVID-19. Both conserved end residues are part of each CDR3. A D gene is named only where the DNA matches it firmly. Clone size is shown for a subset of rows, as once, few, many or a class of expanded clone.

size,D,J,V,CDR3,DNA
.,TRBD2,TRBJ2-1,TRBV7-6,CASSLRLAGHNEQFF,TGTGCCAGCAGCTTAAGACTAGCGGGACACAATGAGCAGTTCTTC
.,.,TRBJ2-7,TRBV11-2,CASSPPGLLPEEQYF,TGTGCCAGCAGCCCCCCCGGACTCCTACCTGAGGAGCAGTACTTC
.,TRBD1,TRBJ1-1,TRBV28,CASSLGTGPYTEAFF,TGTGCCAGCAGTTTGGGGACAGGGCCCTACACTGAAGCTTTCTTT
.,.,TRBJ2-1,TRBV19,CASSHGDLNEQFF,TGTGCCAGTAGTCACGGGGATTTAAATGAGCAGTTCTTC
few,.,TRBJ1-4,TRBV29-1,CSVGARGGEKLFF,TGCAGCGTTGGAGCCAGGGGTGGTGAAAAACTGTTTTTT
.,TRBD2,TRBJ2-5,TRBV7-9,CASEARGGRETQYF,TGTGCCAGCGAGGCGCGGGGGGGACGGGAGACCCAGTACTTC
.,.,TRBJ2-4,TRBV18,CASSGPSGAKNIQYF,TGTGCCAGCTCAGGACCCTCAGGGGCCAAAAACATTCAGTACTTC
.,TRBD2,TRBJ2-3,TRBV19,CASSIDLASGGQETDTQYF,TGTGCCAGTAGTATAGACCTCGCGAGCGGGGGGCAAGAAACAGATACGCAGTATTTT
.,.,TRBJ1-1,TRBV6-5,CASTWQGEAFF,TGTGCCAGCACTTGGCAGGGTGAAGCTTTCTTT
.,TRBD1,TRBJ1-2,TRBV7-2,CASSFDRGGVYGYTF,TGTGCCAGCAGCTTCGACAGGGGGGGCGTCTATGGCTACACCTTC
.,TRBD1,TRBJ2-5,TRBV11-1,CASSRGRETQYF,TGTGCCAGCAGCAGGGGGCGAGAGACCCAGTACTTC
.,.,TRBJ2-5,TRBV28,CASSFLFEETQYF,TGTGCCAGCAGTTTTTTATTCGAAGAGACCCAGTACTTC
.,TRBD1,TRBJ1-4,TRBV27,CASTGQNNEKLFF,TGTGCCAGCACGGGACAGAATAATGAAAAACTGTTTTTT
.,.,TRBJ1-6,TRBV4-1,CASSFRGNYNSPLHF,TGCGCCAGCAGCTTCCGGGGGAACTATAATTCACCCCTCCACTTT
.,TRBD2,TRBJ2-1,TRBV11-3,CASSRLAGGKSDEQFF,TGTGCCAGCAGCCGACTAGCGGGAGGGAAGTCGGATGAGCAGTTCTTC
.,TRBD1,TRBJ1-6,TRBV3-1/TRBV3-2,CASSQDPTGTLPLHF,TGTGCCAGCAGCCAAGATCCGACAGGGACGTTACCCCTCCACTTT
few,.,TRBJ1-6,TRBV28,CASSFSGFGNSPLHF,TGTGCCAGCAGTTTTTCAGGGTTTGGCAATTCACCCCTCCACTTT
.,.,TRBJ2-5,TRBV18,CASSPFGEETQYF,TGTGCCAGCTCACCTTTTGGGGAGGAGACCCAGTACTTC
.,TRBD2,TRBJ2-7,TRBV27,CARGIYGTSVSHLSSYEQYF,TGTGCCAGGGGTATTTACGGGACTAGTGTTAGCCACCTCAGCTCCTACGAGCAGTACTTC
.,TRBD1,TRBJ2-3,TRBV24-1,CATSDPQGAGTDTQYF,TGTGCCACCAGTGACCCCCAGGGGGCTGGGACAGATACGCAGTATTTT
.,.,TRBJ1-6,TRBV3-1/TRBV3-2,CASSPGGLGISPLHF,TGTGCCAGCAGCCCCGGGGGTTTGGGCATTTCACCCCTCCACTTT
.,.,TRBJ1-2,TRBV4-2,CASSQGDSPLGRGGYTF,TGTGCCAGCAGCCAAGGAGACTCACCCTTAGGGAGGGGCGGCTACACCTTC
.,TRBD1,TRBJ1-4,TRBV28,CASSFGQGVSEKLFF,TGTGCCAGCAGTTTTGGACAGGGGGTTTCGGAAAAACTGTTTTTT
.,.,TRBJ1-2,TRBV7-8,CASSLAYTPPNYGYTF,TGTGCCAGCAGCTTAGCTTACACACCCCCTAACTATGGCTACACCTTC
.,.,TRBJ2-7,TRBV28,CASSLGTTLGDEQYF,TGTGCCAGCAGTTTGGGGACAACCTTGGGGGACGAGCAGTACTTC
.,TRBD1,TRBJ2-7,TRBV2,CARKGQGKGEYF,TGTGCCCGCAAGGGACAGGGTAAAGGGGAGTACTTC
once,TRBD2,TRBJ2-3,TRBV29-1,CSVETSGPTDTQYF,TGCAGCGTTGAAACTAGCGGTCCCACAGATACGCAGTATTTT
.,.,TRBJ1-3,TRBV9,CASSRDTSGNTIYF,TGTGCCAGCAGCCGCGACACCTCTGGAAACACCATATATTTT
few,.,TRBJ1-1,TRBV6-5,CASSYAGWNTEAFF,TGTGCCAGCAGTTACGCAGGTTGGAACACTGAAGCTTTCTTT
.,TRBD1,TRBJ2-1,TRBV27,CASSFSGGSSYNEQFF,TGTGCCAGCAGTTTTTCAGGGGGAAGCTCCTACAATGAGCAGTTCTTC